A selection of T cell receptor beta chains follows, all from one sample in a study of T cell responses to AZD1222 COVID-19 vaccine. Generated by immunoSEQ multiplex PCR, the TCRdb table keeps only in-frame clones and is missing some. The data contain 150,000 to 200,000 clones, around 92% of them singletons. This specimen consisted of peripheral blood, obtained on day 0 of AZD1222 vaccination. These receptor sequences come from an adult in good health. Each CDR3 is given with its conserved first and last residue. The D gene is left open where the match is weak. Size values are once, few and many counts, or a class for expanded clones, and some rows have none.

cdr3_length d_call clone_size v_call cdr3_aa
15 TRBD2 . TRBV28 CASSKSGRGTDTQYF
17 TRBD1 . TRBV3-1/TRBV3-2 CASSQDLLGTGGYEQYF
16 TRBD1 . TRBV7-8 CASSWAGTGSGNTIYF
14 . . TRBV7-9 CASSLSGNDYEQYF
13 . . TRBV7-9 CASSQSMGEKLFF
12 . . TRBV7-9 CASSLGWTEAFF
14 TRBD1 . TRBV11-2 CASSLDRGGGELFF
12 . . TRBV28 CASSTGGTEAFF
15 . . TRBV9 CASSSSPGQANVLTF
17 . . TRBV6-2/TRBV6-3 CASSYSLTVRRDNEQFF
11 . . TRBV29-1 CSVGDYDEQFF
15 TRBD1 . TRBV2 CASSGQGTNTGELFF
15 TRBD1 once TRBV6-5 CASSRTGDSNQPQHF
13 . once TRBV5-1 CASSLEEAGELFF
16 . . TRBV4-3 CASSQDPPSVNNEQFF
16 TRBD2 . TRBV5-4 CASSLGLAGGKETQYF
16 . . TRBV28 CASSLGVVSSYNEQFF
14 . . TRBV7-9 CASSLGRGGEKLFF
16 . . TRBV6-1 CASSESRNRASYEQYF
14 . . TRBV7-9 CASSSYRAPHEQYF
12 . . TRBV7-2 CASSLKGSRQYF
13 . . TRBV7-9 CASSLRQDRGYTF
14 . . TRBV5-1 CASSYQASNTEAFF
14 TRBD2 . TRBV5-1 CASSSPGRGETQYF
18 . . TRBV30 CAWSVSPRGGWANYGYTF
13 . . TRBV25-1 CASSEYSSYEQYF
14 . . TRBV7-3 CASSRAQGAGELFF